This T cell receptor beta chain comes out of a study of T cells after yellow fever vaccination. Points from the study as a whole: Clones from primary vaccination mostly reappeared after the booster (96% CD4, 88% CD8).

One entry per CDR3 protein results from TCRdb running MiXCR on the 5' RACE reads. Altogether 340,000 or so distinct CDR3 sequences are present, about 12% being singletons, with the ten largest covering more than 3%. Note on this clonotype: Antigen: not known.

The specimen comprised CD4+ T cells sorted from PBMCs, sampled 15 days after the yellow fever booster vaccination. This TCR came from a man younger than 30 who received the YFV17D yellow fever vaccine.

This CDR3 reads CASSPSGTTESTDTQYF. DNA for the CDR3: TGTGCCAGCAGCCCCTCCGGGACTACAGAAAGCACAGATACGCAGTATTTT. The chain links TRBV5-5 to TRBJ2-3, with 7 bases that match TRBD2. CDR1 and CDR2 from the germline V gene are SGHKS and YYEKEE (reference sequence). The CDR3 is made up of 17 amino acids. After removal of 4 bases from V and 0 bases from J, the junction contained 11 bases not matched to a gene. Based on the CDR3 plus reference TRBV5-5 and TRBJ2-3, the full variable domain is DAGVTQSPTHLIKTRGQQVTLRCSPISGHKSVSWYQQVLGQGPQFIFQYYEKEERGRGNFPDRFSARQFPNYSSELNVNALLLGDSALYLCASSPSGTTESTDTQYFGPGTRLTVL.